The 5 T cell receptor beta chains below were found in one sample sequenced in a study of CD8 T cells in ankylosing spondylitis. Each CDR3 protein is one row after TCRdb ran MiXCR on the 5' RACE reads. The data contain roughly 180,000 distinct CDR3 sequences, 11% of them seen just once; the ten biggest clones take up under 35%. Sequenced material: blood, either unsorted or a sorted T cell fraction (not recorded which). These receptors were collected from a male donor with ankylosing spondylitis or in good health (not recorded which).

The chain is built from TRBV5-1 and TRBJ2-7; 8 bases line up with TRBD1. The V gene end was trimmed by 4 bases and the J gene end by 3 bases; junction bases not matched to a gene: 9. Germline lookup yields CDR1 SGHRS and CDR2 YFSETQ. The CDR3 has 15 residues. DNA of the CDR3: TGCGCCAGCAGCGCGACAGGGGCGATGAGCTACGAGCAGTACTTC. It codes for CASSATGAMSYEQYF.

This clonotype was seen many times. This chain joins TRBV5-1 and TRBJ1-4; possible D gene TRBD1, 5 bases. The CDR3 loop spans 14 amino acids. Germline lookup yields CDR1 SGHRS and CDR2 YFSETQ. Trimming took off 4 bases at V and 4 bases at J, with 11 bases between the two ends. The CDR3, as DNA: TGCGCCAGCAGCGGCGGGACGGTTAATGAAAAACTGTTTTTT. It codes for CASSGGTVNEKLFF.

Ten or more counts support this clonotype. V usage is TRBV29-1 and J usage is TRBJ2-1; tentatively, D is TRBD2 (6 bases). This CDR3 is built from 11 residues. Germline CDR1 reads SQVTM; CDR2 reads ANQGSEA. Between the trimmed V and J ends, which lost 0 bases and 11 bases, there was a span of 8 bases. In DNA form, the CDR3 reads TGCAGCGTTGAAGACGGGACTCAGCAGTTCTTC. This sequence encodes CSVEDGTQQFF.

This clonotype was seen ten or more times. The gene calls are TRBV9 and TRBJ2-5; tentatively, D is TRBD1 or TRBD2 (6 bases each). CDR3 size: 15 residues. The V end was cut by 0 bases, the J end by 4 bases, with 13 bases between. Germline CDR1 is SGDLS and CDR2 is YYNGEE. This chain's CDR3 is CASSVVGAEGETQYF. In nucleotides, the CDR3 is TGTGCCAGCAGCGTAGTGGGGGCGGAGGGAGAGACCCAGTACTTC.

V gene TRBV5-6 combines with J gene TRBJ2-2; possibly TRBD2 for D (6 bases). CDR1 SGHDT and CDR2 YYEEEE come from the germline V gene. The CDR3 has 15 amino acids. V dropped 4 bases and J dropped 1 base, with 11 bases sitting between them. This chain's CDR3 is CASSGGTENTGELFF. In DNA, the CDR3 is TGTGCCAGCAGCGGCGGGACGGAGAACACCGGGGAGCTGTTTTTT.